Below, 26 T cell receptor beta chains from the same sample are listed, as sequenced in a study of beta chain features in type 1 diabetes. Every bit of the isolated RNA underwent reverse transcription, so sequencing read expressed TCRB transcripts. Clones were sequenced by immunoSEQ multiplex PCR, and TCRdb holds only the in-frame ones, with some missing. The sample includes under 950,000 clones, 15% to 20% of them seen just once. Sequencing was carried out using naive CD4+ T cells from blood. The receptor set was obtained from a woman aged 18 to 35 in good health.

This clone was observed a few times. V usage is TRBV28 and J usage is TRBJ2-7; possible D gene TRBD1, 6 bases. This CDR3 has 13 residues. With 6 bases removed from V and 3 bases from J, the gap between germline ends came to 12 bases. Germline V CDR1 and CDR2: MDHEN, SYDVKM. CDR3 in DNA: TGTGCCAGCAGAACCCGGGACAACTACGAGCAGTACTTC. Amino acid sequence: CASRTRDNYEQYF.

V is TRBV23-1 and J is TRBJ2-1; 9 nucleotides agree with TRBD1. TRBV23-1 belongs to the ORF category, with a function that is uncertain. This CDR3 has 17 amino acids. With V trimmed by 1 base and J by 4 bases, 8 bases remained unmatched. The CDR3 DNA is TGCGCCAGCAGTCAATATTATGGGACAGGGAATTACAATGAGCAGTTCTTC. Encoded protein: CASSQYYGTGNYNEQFF.

V usage is TRBV10-3 and J usage is TRBJ1-5, with D maybe TRBD1 (5 bases). The germline V gene has CDR1 ENHRY and CDR2 SYGVKD. The V end was cut by 3 bases, the J end by 5 bases, with 8 bases between. The CDR3 contains 13 residues. The CDR3 loop reads CAISEGVDQPQHF. Written as DNA, the CDR3 is TGTGCCATCAGTGAAGGGGTTGATCAGCCCCAGCATTTT.

This clone appeared a few times. The gene calls are TRBV2 and TRBJ2-2, with D possibly being TRBD1 (6 bases). Germline V gene data show CDR1 as SNHLY and CDR2 as FYNNEI. Trimming took 7 bases from V and 2 from J, leaving 17 bases between them. The CDR3 runs 16 residues. CDR3 in DNA: TGTGCCAGCACCCGGAACAGGGCCTATAACACCGGGGAGCTGTTTTTT. Its translation is CASTRNRAYNTGELFF.

This clone was observed many times. The rearrangement links TRBV7-9 to TRBJ2-3; no definite D call. Germline V gene lookup returns CDR1 SEHNR and CDR2 FQNEAQ (reference sequence). The V and J ends lost 5 bases and 6 bases respectively, with 15 bases between them. The CDR3 has 14 amino acids. Written as DNA, the CDR3 is TGTGCCAGCAGCCCCCTGCAGAATCTGGATACGCAGTATTTT. This codes for CASSPLQNLDTQYF.

The chain employs TRBV7-2 and TRBJ2-5; unclear D gene. Trimming removed 6 bases at V and 5 bases at J, with 19 bases between. Per germline, CDR1 SGHTA and CDR2 FQGNSA. The CDR3 is 15 amino acids. CDR3 region: CASSISPQAWETQYF. CDR3 in DNA: TGTGCCAGCAGTATTTCCCCGCAGGCGTGGGAGACCCAGTACTTC.

This clone has at least ten counts. The genes are TRBV2 and TRBJ2-5; D not certain. Germline lookup yields CDR1 SNHLY and CDR2 FYNNEI. V gave up 2 bases and J gave up 9 bases, with 10 bases separating them. The CDR3 loop spans 12 amino acids. CDR3 nucleotides: TGTGCCAGCAGTGAAAGTTGGCCTTCCCAGTACTTC. Its protein is CASSESWPSQYF.

This clone has a handful of counts. The chain has TRBV6-6 and TRBJ2-5; D possibly corresponds to TRBD2 (5 bases). Looked up from germline, CDR1 is MNHNY and CDR2 is SVGAGI (reference sequence). The germline V and J ends were trimmed by 0 bases and 4 bases, with 15 bases remaining between them. The CDR3 has 16 amino acids. In nucleotides, the CDR3 is TGTGCCAGCAGTTACTCGACCCGGAGGATAAGAGAGACCCAGTACTTC. Residues: CASSYSTRRIRETQYF.

The gene calls are TRBV11-2 and TRBJ2-1; D is unclear. CDR3 length: 13 residues. Germline V CDR1 and CDR2: SGHAT, FQNNGV. V was shortened by 0 bases and J by 6 bases, with 6 bases between the two germline ends. Here the CDR3 reads CASSLDTVNEQFF. The CDR3 DNA sequence: TGTGCCAGCAGCTTAGATACAGTCAATGAGCAGTTCTTC.

This clone was detected only a few times. This rearrangement joins TRBV29-1 to TRBJ1-4; 8 positions match TRBD1. Germline V gene sequence: CDR1 SQVTM, CDR2 ANQGSEA. With 3 bases clipped from V and 6 bases from J, the junction kept 3 bases outside the gene matches. The CDR3 length is 13 residues. The chain's CDR3 is CSVETGADEKLFF. The CDR3 DNA reads TGCAGCGTTGAGACAGGGGCAGATGAAAAACTGTTTTTT.

The rearrangement uses TRBV6-5 and TRBJ1-1; no reliable D call. The V end was cut by 4 bases, the J end by 4 bases, with 13 bases between. The germline V gene has CDR1 MNHEY and CDR2 SVGAGI. CDR3 size: 14 residues. The chain's CDR3 is CASSSWRWTTEAFF. DNA for the CDR3: TGTGCCAGCAGTTCTTGGCGTTGGACCACTGAAGCTTTCTTT.

This clone was recorded a few times. The chain recombines TRBV5-1 with TRBJ2-5; 9 bases map to TRBD2. The V segment lost 4 bases and the J segment 7 bases; nucleotides outside the gene matches: 11. From germline, CDR1 is SGHRS and CDR2 YFSETQ. The CDR3 extends over 15 amino acids. CDR3 DNA sequence: TGCGCCAGCAGCGTTAGCGGGAGCCAGATCGGGACCCAGTACTTC. Amino acid sequence: CASSVSGSQIGTQYF.

This chain joins TRBV19 and TRBJ2-3, with TRBD2 matching over 13 bases. This CDR3 has 16 residues. Germline CDR1 reads LNHDA; CDR2 reads SQIVND (reference sequence). V was pared by 4 bases and J by 2 bases, with 3 bases of the junction left unmatched. CDR3 sequence reads: CASSSGLAGATDTQYF. For the CDR3, the DNA is TGTGCCAGTAGTAGCGGACTAGCGGGAGCCACAGATACGCAGTATTTT.

V gene TRBV5-1 combines with J gene TRBJ2-1, with a tentative D call TRBD1 (6 bases). Germline V gene sequence: CDR1 SGHRS, CDR2 YFSETQ. Trimming took 4 bases from V and 4 from J, leaving 9 bases between them. This CDR3 spans 13 amino acids. CDR3 loop: CASSKDSYNEQFF. CDR3 bases: TGCGCCAGCAGCAAGGACAGTTACAATGAGCAGTTCTTC.

V usage is TRBV28 and J usage is TRBJ1-2, with TRBD1 as a possible D gene (5 bases). V was trimmed by 8 bases and J by 2 bases, leaving 12 bases between them. The CDR3 contains 13 residues. The V gene's germline CDR1 is MDHEN and CDR2 SYDVKM. CDR3 region: CASCQTANYGYTF. The CDR3 DNA reads TGTGCCAGCTGCCAGACAGCCAACTATGGCTACACCTTC.

The V and J genes are TRBV27 and TRBJ1-1; TRBD1 is a possible D gene (5 bases). The germline gives CDR1 MNHEY, CDR2 SMNVEV (reference sequence). V shed 5 bases and J shed 0 bases, with 16 bases lying between them. This CDR3 is 16 amino acids long. The DNA for the CDR3 is TGTGCCAGCAGTCGAGAGGGGACCCCCGTGAACACTGAAGCTTTCTTT. Translating gives CASSREGTPVNTEAFF.

For this clone: A much larger clone differs by one base, so this may be a read error. The rearrangement joins TRBV7-8 to TRBJ2-6; D remains unclear. Germline V gene data show CDR1 as SGHVS and CDR2 as FQNEAQ. V was shortened by 3 bases and J by 3 bases, with 3 bases between the two germline ends. This CDR3 comprises 13 residues. In nucleotides, the CDR3 is TGTGCCAGCAGCTTGGGTGGGGCCAACGTCCTGACTTTC. Translated: CASSLGGANVLTF.

This clone occurred a few times. The chain employs TRBV7-2 and TRBJ1-4; 10 bases fit TRBD1. The V gene's germline CDR1 is SGHTA and CDR2 FQGNSA. J lost 7 bases, V lost 5 bases, and 7 bases had no gene match. The CDR3 is made up of 15 amino acids. CDR3 in DNA: TGTGCCAGCAGCAGAGCCGGGACAGGGGCTGAAAAACTGTTTTTT. It is translated as CASSRAGTGAEKLFF.

The sample holds a few counts of this clone. This chain links TRBV2 with TRBJ2-2; 8 bases fit TRBD1. CDR1 and CDR2 from the germline V gene are SNHLY and FYNNEI. V lost 10 bases to trimming and J lost 2 bases; unmatched junction nucleotides: 3. The CDR3 has 13 residues. The CDR3 is CAKGQGNTGELFF. Here the CDR3 DNA reads TGTGCCAAAGGACAGGGCAACACCGGGGAGCTGTTTTTT. Complete variable domain (other parts from reference TRBV2 and TRBJ2-2): EPEVTQTPSHQVTQMGQEVILRCVPISNHLYFYWYRQILGQKVEFLVSFYNNEISEKSEIFDDQFSVERPDGSNFTLKIRSTKLEDSAMYFCAKGQGNTGELFFGEGSRLTVL.

The chain uses TRBV9 and TRBJ2-7; TRBD2 aligns across 11 bases. V lost 0 bases, J lost 0 bases, and 5 bases stayed unmatched. The CDR3 is 17 residues long. CDR1 SGDLS and CDR2 YYNGEE come from the germline V gene. The CDR3 spells CASSVGTSGRYSYEQYF. In DNA, the CDR3 is TGTGCCAGCAGCGTAGGTACTAGCGGGAGATACTCCTACGAGCAGTACTTC.

This clone was observed a handful of times. The genes are TRBV6-5 and TRBJ2-1; no reliable D call. Trimming cost V 0 bases and J 7 bases, with 16 bases left between them. The CDR3 is 16 residues long. In germline, CDR1 is MNHEY, CDR2 SVGAGI. CDR3 sequence reads: CASSYSGLGKGNEQFF. In DNA form, the CDR3 reads TGTGCCAGCAGTTACTCGGGGTTGGGGAAAGGGAATGAGCAGTTCTTC.

A few counts support this clone. The V call is TRBV10-3, the J call TRBJ2-4; D ambiguous. Trimming took off 0 bases at V and 0 bases at J, with 18 bases between the two ends. This CDR3 comprises 19 residues. The germline V gene encodes CDR1 ENHRY and CDR2 SYGVKD. The CDR3 bases are TGTGCCATCAGTGAGTCGGTCTCGCGCGGTCACTCAGCCAAAAACATTCAGTACTTC. It yields the protein CAISESVSRGHSAKNIQYF.

The J gene is TRBJ2-5, the V gene TRBV10-3, with 9 bases that match TRBD2. Germline V gene data show CDR1 as ENHRY and CDR2 as SYGVKD. The CDR3 covers 17 residues. J gave up 2 bases and V 2 bases, and 9 bases lay outside the gene matches. The CDR3 spells CAISEPPPTSGQETQYF. For the CDR3, the DNA is TGTGCCATCAGTGAGCCGCCCCCGACTAGCGGACAAGAGACCCAGTACTTC.

The V gene is TRBV2, the J gene TRBJ2-5, with D possibly TRBD2 on 5 matching bases. The CDR3 is 12 residues long. The germline V and J ends were trimmed by 6 bases and 4 bases, with 9 bases remaining between them. Germline CDR1 is SNHLY and CDR2 is FYNNEI. DNA for the CDR3: TGTGCCAGCAGGGTGGGAGCAGAGACCCAGTACTTC. Encoded protein: CASRVGAETQYF.

The chain is built from TRBV11-2 and TRBJ2-1, with D maybe TRBD2 (5 bases). The germline CDR1 and CDR2 sequences are SGHAT and FQNNGV. The V and J ends lost 1 base and 7 bases respectively, with 8 bases between them. The CDR3 consists of 13 residues. For the CDR3, the DNA is TGTGCCAGCAGCTTAGCACTAGTGAATGAGCAGTTCTTC. Encoded protein: CASSLALVNEQFF.

CDR3: CASSSRALAPGELFF. CDR3 sequence (DNA): TGTGCCAGCAGCTCCCGAGCCCTAGCCCCCGGGGAGCTGTTTTTT. V and J are TRBV7-6 and TRBJ2-2; D perhaps matches TRBD2 (5 bases). Germline assignment: CDR1 SGHVS and CDR2 FNYEAQ. Trimming shortened V by 4 bases and J by 6 bases, and 15 bases separated the two germline ends. The CDR3 length is 15 residues.